This entry features one TCR beta chain sequence. Its antigen remains unidentified. The authors prepared the TCRbeta library with unique molecular identifiers. One entry per CDR3 protein results from TCRdb running MiXCR on the PCR reads. Found here are fewer than 550,000 distinct CDR3 sequences, approximately 10% of them singletons; the top ten hold 14%. The data stem from a study of T-cell reconstitution after alpha-beta-depleted transplantation in children. Germline assignment: CDR1 SGHTA and CDR2 FQGNSA. CDR3 length: 16 residues. Trimming removed 4 bases at V and 0 bases at J, with 13 bases between. Whole-study findings and limits: By about two months after transplant, alpha-beta T cells reportedly arose from several hundred graft clones that had expanded. A year post-transplant, T-cell counts and diversity derived mostly from newly produced T cells.

The sample in question was PBMCs, mostly from graft donor cells, obtained 180 days after TCRalphabeta/CD19-depleted stem cell transplant. This TCR derives from a female patient aged 2-15 years who had a stem cell transplant for aplastic anemia, so the T cells may come from the graft donor. V usage is TRBV7-2 and J usage is TRBJ2-1, with TRBD1 as a possible D gene (6 bases). The CDR3 spells CASSSQGQSSYNEQFF. The DNA of the CDR3 is TGTGCCAGCAGCTCCCAGGGGCAAAGCTCCTACAATGAGCAGTTCTTC.